The 30 T cell receptor beta chains below come from one sample, sequenced in a study of T cell repertoires in cytomegalovirus infection. TCRdb used MiXCR to reprocess the reads, holding one entry per CDR3 protein. Of approximately 260,000 distinct CDR3 sequences listed, 17% are singletons. The sample was CD8+ T cells from PBMCs. The receptors come from a human donor in good health (CMV status not recorded). Some clones in this sample may be carry-over from other donors' samples.

A remark on this clonotype: This clone may be a read error of a much larger clone one base away. The chain employs TRBV29-1 and TRBJ2-2; 7 nucleotides align to TRBD2. Germline values: CDR1 SQVTM, CDR2 ANQGSEA. This CDR3 comprises 13 residues. V lost 3 bases to trimming and J lost 5 bases; unmatched junction nucleotides: 3. This CDR3 is CSVEAGGTGELFF. CDR3 in DNA: TGCAGCGTTGAGGCCGGGGGGACCGGGGAGCTGTTTTTT.

The table lists this clonotype with a few counts. The chain recombines TRBV7-9 with TRBJ2-7, with D possibly matching TRBD1 (6 bases). V lost 0 bases and J 4 bases, leaving 13 bases between the germline ends. Germline CDR1 reads SEHNR; CDR2 reads FQNEAQ (reference sequence). The CDR3 has 15 amino acids. Written as DNA, the CDR3 is TGTGCCAGCAGCTTAGCCGGACAGAGGGTATACGAGCAGTACTTC. Its protein is CASSLAGQRVYEQYF.

In its sample, this clonotype was seen a few times. The chain recombines TRBV25-1 with TRBJ2-5; D may be TRBD1 or TRBD2 (5 bases each). In germline, CDR1 is MGHDK, CDR2 SYGVNS. The length of the CDR3 is 13 residues. The V and J ends lost 7 bases and 3 bases respectively, with 12 bases between them. CDR3 residues: CASNKVGEETQYF. Here the CDR3 DNA reads TGTGCCAGCAACAAAGTGGGGGAAGAGACCCAGTACTTC.

This sequence joins TRBV29-1 and TRBJ2-3, with D perhaps assigned TRBD1 or TRBD2 (6 bases each). V lost 5 bases, J lost 11 bases, and 11 bases lay in between. The CDR3 extends over 10 amino acids. Germline loops: CDR1 SQVTM, CDR2 ANQGSEA. In nucleotides, the CDR3 is TGCAGCGTTATACAGGGAGGGCAGTATTTT. This codes for CSVIQGGQYF.

This clonotype was seen a few times. The chain carries TRBV27 and TRBJ2-7; 8 bases align to TRBD2. The J segment lost 7 bases and the V segment lost 0 bases, leaving 8 bases of the junction unmatched. Looked up from germline, CDR1 is MNHEY and CDR2 is SMNVEV (reference sequence). The CDR3 extends over 15 amino acids. The CDR3 region is CASSLSWRGALEQYF. In DNA form, the CDR3 reads TGTGCCAGCAGTTTATCCTGGCGGGGGGCGCTAGAGCAGTACTTC.

The chain couples TRBV5-1 to TRBJ2-7, with a tentative D call TRBD2 (5 bases). The germline V and J ends were trimmed by 2 bases and 2 bases, with 14 bases remaining between them. The CDR3 has 15 amino acids. CDR1 is SGHRS and CDR2 is YFSETQ in the germline V gene. CDR3 protein: CASSLSADSTYEQYF. CDR3 nucleotides: TGCGCCAGCAGCTTAAGTGCGGACTCAACCTACGAGCAGTACTTC.

The chain couples TRBV5-6 to TRBJ1-2; D unresolved. The length of the CDR3 is 13 residues. V was cut by 1 base and J by 6 bases, with 10 bases left in between. The germline V gene has CDR1 SGHDT and CDR2 YYEEEE. The CDR3 loop is CASSLTVDDGYTF. The DNA for the CDR3 is TGTGCCAGCAGCTTGACAGTGGATGATGGCTACACCTTC.

The chain links TRBV20-1 to TRBJ2-7; a possible D gene is TRBD1 (6 bases). The V end lost 3 bases, the J end lost 3 bases, and 12 bases lay between the germline ends. The CDR3 covers 13 residues. CDR1 is DFQATT and CDR2 is SNEGSKA in the germline V gene (reference sequence). The CDR3 region has the DNA TGCAGTGCTAGGGAGGACAGATACTACGAGCAGTACTTC. Amino acids: CSAREDRYYEQYF.

The chain recombines TRBV4-3 with TRBJ2-3, with 9 bases aligning to TRBD1. V was pared by 0 bases and J by 3 bases, with 7 bases of the junction left unmatched. There are 17 residues in the CDR3. Germline V gene lookup returns CDR1 LGHNA and CDR2 YSLEER. The CDR3 region is CASSQDRLGQGTDTQYF. CDR3 DNA sequence: TGCGCCAGCAGCCAAGATCGGTTAGGACAGGGGACAGATACGCAGTATTTT.

The chain carries TRBV29-1 and TRBJ1-1; 7 bases are shared with TRBD1. The CDR3 contains 14 residues. The germline gives CDR1 SQVTM, CDR2 ANQGSEA. With V trimmed by 3 bases and J by 6 bases, 10 bases remained unmatched. The CDR3 loop is CSVDGDSSTSEAFF. The CDR3 region has the DNA TGCAGCGTTGACGGGGACAGTAGTACCTCTGAAGCTTTCTTT.

This clonotype was seen a few times. This sequence joins TRBV5-1 and TRBJ2-7; D ambiguous. Germline V gene lookup returns CDR1 SGHRS and CDR2 YFSETQ. The CDR3 contains 13 residues. The V end lost 1 base, the J end lost 5 bases, and 10 bases lay between the germline ends. As DNA, the CDR3 is TGCGCCAGCAGCTTGAGGTGGAGCAACGAGCAGTACTTC. Translating it yields CASSLRWSNEQYF.

The chain joins TRBV27 to TRBJ1-4, with no clear D. This CDR3 region has 14 residues. V dropped 3 bases and J dropped 7 bases, with 12 bases sitting between them. Per the germline V gene, CDR1 is MNHEY and CDR2 is SMNVEV (reference sequence). CDR3 DNA: TGTGCCAGCAGTTTCGGCGAGACGATTGAAAAACTGTTTTTT. It encodes CASSFGETIEKLFF.

The chain couples TRBV6-6 to TRBJ1-4, with 8 bases that match TRBD1. Per the germline V gene, CDR1 is MNHNY and CDR2 is SVGAGI (reference sequence). This CDR3 has 15 residues. V dropped 8 bases and J dropped 6; count of bases not matched to a gene: 11. The CDR3 nucleotides are TGTGCCAGCTCCCCGCTAACAGGGGGTGATGAAAAACTGTTTTTT. This codes for CASSPLTGGDEKLFF.

The V gene is TRBV2, the J gene TRBJ2-5; weak D call: TRBD1 (6 bases). This CDR3 contains 14 residues. Trimming took off 6 bases at V and 0 bases at J, with 11 bases between the two ends. Germline CDR1 SNHLY, CDR2 FYNNEI. Written as DNA, the CDR3 is TGTGCCAGCAGGGGGACACAGTACCAAGAGACCCAGTACTTC. This codes for CASRGTQYQETQYF.

This clonotype was counted at least ten times. The genes are TRBV7-8 and TRBJ2-1; D uncertain. This CDR3 spans 11 amino acids. V gave up 2 bases and J gave up 9 bases, with 5 bases separating them. Looked up from germline, CDR1 is SGHVS and CDR2 is FQNEAQ. The chain's CDR3 is CASSLWPEQFF. The CDR3 nucleotides are TGTGCCAGCAGCTTATGGCCTGAGCAGTTCTTC.

The rearrangement links TRBV5-4 to TRBJ2-3; the D is unclear. Germline V gene sequence: CDR1 SGHNT, CDR2 YYREEE (reference sequence). CDR3 size: 15 residues. Trimming took 6 bases from V and 3 from J, leaving 17 bases between them. The CDR3 DNA is TGTGCCAGCACATTCGCCGCCGACCCAACAGATACGCAGTATTTT. This codes for CASTFAADPTDTQYF.

This clonotype came up many times. This chain connects TRBV6-6 to TRBJ2-7; TRBD1 matches at 7 bases. With V trimmed by 2 bases and J by 1 base, 5 bases remained unmatched. Germline V lookup: CDR1 MNHNY, CDR2 SVGAGI (reference sequence). This CDR3 spans 15 amino acids. The CDR3 DNA reads TGTGCCAGCAGTTACCCGACAGGGTTATCCTACGAGCAGTACTTC. Translating gives CASSYPTGLSYEQYF.

This clonotype came up many times. V is TRBV28 and J is TRBJ1-2; tentative D call: TRBD1 (5 bases). Per the germline V gene, CDR1 is MDHEN and CDR2 is SYDVKM. This CDR3 region has 13 residues. V was cut by 6 bases and J by 8 bases, with 16 bases left in between. The CDR3 sequence is CASSGLGVEGYTF. DNA of the CDR3: TGTGCCAGCAGCGGACTGGGGGTTGAGGGCTACACCTTC.

This clonotype was picked up a small number of times. The CDR3 region is CASIPLQSPSGELAYEQYF. The CDR3 DNA reads as TGTGCCAGCATCCCGCTCCAATCCCCCTCGGGGGAGTTGGCCTACGAGCAGTACTTC. This chain uses TRBV6-1 with TRBJ2-7; D perhaps matches TRBD2 (6 bases). This CDR3 spans 19 amino acids. In germline, CDR1 is MNHNS, CDR2 SASEGT. V was clipped by 7 bases and J by 2 bases, with 30 bases between them.

The rearrangement links TRBV5-8 to TRBJ2-5; D is tentatively TRBD1 or TRBD2 (6 bases each). The V end was cut by 2 bases, the J end by 5 bases, with 13 bases between. This CDR3 is 14 amino acids long. CDR1 and CDR2 from the germline V gene are SGHTS and YDEGEE. The CDR3 sequence: CASSFRGLRETQYF. CDR3 nucleotide sequence: TGTGCCAGCAGCTTCCGGGGGCTGAGGGAGACCCAGTACTTC.

This clonotype was detected many times. This sequence joins TRBV2 and TRBJ2-2; D perhaps matches TRBD2 (5 bases). Per germline, CDR1 SNHLY and CDR2 FYNNEI. This CDR3 region has 14 residues. Trimming pared 7 bases from V and 1 base from J, leaving 10 bases between. Here the CDR3 reads CASIPGMNTGELFF. As DNA, the CDR3 is TGTGCCAGCATCCCGGGGATGAACACCGGGGAGCTGTTTTTT.

The chain is built from TRBV7-9 and TRBJ2-7, with D possibly being TRBD1 (5 bases). Trimming stripped 1 base from V and 3 bases from J, with 13 bases between. Germline values: CDR1 SEHNR, CDR2 FQNEAQ (reference sequence). The CDR3 sequence is 15 residues long. The CDR3: CASSLGQGIVYEQYF. CDR3 DNA: TGTGCCAGCAGCTTAGGGCAGGGAATCGTCTACGAGCAGTACTTC.

This clonotype has a count of ten or more. V is TRBV7-6 and J is TRBJ1-1; no reliable D call. Germline CDR1 and CDR2: SGHVS and FNYEAQ. Trimming pared 0 bases from V and 1 base from J, leaving 12 bases between. This CDR3 has 16 residues. CDR3 loop: CASSLARAGGNTEAFF. As DNA, the CDR3 is TGTGCCAGCAGCTTAGCGCGGGCTGGAGGGAACACTGAAGCTTTCTTT.

This clonotype was detected ten times or more. The chain employs TRBV28 and TRBJ2-7; 15 positions agree with TRBD2. V lost 2 bases and J lost 7; bases outside the gene matches: 9. Germline V lookup: CDR1 MDHEN, CDR2 SYDVKM. This CDR3 comprises 17 residues. In nucleotides, the CDR3 is TGTGCCAGCAGTTTACCCTGGACTAGCGGGGGGGCCTTAGAGCAGTACTTC. Its protein is CASSLPWTSGGALEQYF.

The sample holds many counts of this clonotype. This chain links TRBV20-1 with TRBJ2-7; D might be TRBD1 or TRBD2, each matching 5 bases. This CDR3 comprises 17 residues. The V and J ends lost 1 base and 4 bases respectively, with 23 bases between them. CDR1 and CDR2 (germline): DFQATT, SNEGSKA (reference sequence). The CDR3 sequence: CSARAPSPRTGQYEQYF. Written as DNA, the CDR3 is TGCAGTGCTAGAGCCCCGAGCCCCAGGACTGGACAATACGAGCAGTACTTC.

The chain links TRBV2 to TRBJ2-7; 7 positions match TRBD2. The trim removed 6 bases at V and 1 base at J, leaving 9 bases unmatched. Germline CDR1 is SNHLY and CDR2 is FYNNEI. CDR3 length: 15 residues. The CDR3 loop reads CASSFLGEGSYEQYF. The CDR3 coding sequence is TGTGCCAGCAGCTTCCTCGGGGAGGGTTCCTACGAGCAGTACTTC.

This rearrangement joins TRBV6-1 to TRBJ2-7; TRBD1 matches at 11 bases. Germline-derived CDR1 and CDR2 are MNHNS and SASEGT. The CDR3 loop spans 15 amino acids. Trimming removed 6 bases from V and 2 bases from J; junction bases left unmatched: 6. The CDR3 DNA reads as TGTGCCAGCAGAATAGGACAGGGGGCTACCTACGAGCAGTACTTC. It yields the protein CASRIGQGATYEQYF.

The chain carries TRBV5-1 and TRBJ1-1; tentative D call: TRBD1 (5 bases). The CDR3 spans 15 residues. V shed 4 bases and J shed 6 bases, with 19 bases lying between them. Germline lookup yields CDR1 SGHRS and CDR2 YFSETQ. The CDR3: CASSPLGDGVPEAFF. CDR3 DNA sequence: TGCGCCAGCAGCCCACTGGGGGACGGGGTCCCTGAAGCTTTCTTT.

In its sample, this clonotype was seen many times. The genes are TRBV6-2 or TRBV6-3 and TRBJ2-1, with a tentative D call TRBD2 (5 bases). The CDR3 consists of 15 residues. Germline V CDR1 and CDR2: MNHEY, SVGEGT. Trimming took 0 bases from V and 10 from J, leaving 16 bases between them. The CDR3 protein is CASSYSLAPDAEQFF. The DNA for the CDR3 is TGTGCCAGCAGTTACTCCCTAGCCCCAGATGCGGAGCAGTTCTTC.

The table lists this clonotype with many counts. The rearrangement uses TRBV7-6 and TRBJ2-3, with 9 nucleotides matching TRBD2. V lost 0 bases and J lost 0; bases outside the gene matches: 4. CDR1 and CDR2 from the germline V gene are SGHVS and FNYEAQ. The CDR3 has 17 amino acids. The CDR3 nucleotides read TGTGCCAGCAGCTTAGCCGGCGGGGGGGCTAGCACAGATACGCAGTATTTT. Its protein product is CASSLAGGGASTDTQYF.